The 27 T cell receptor beta chains given below trace back to one sample, sequenced in a study of cytomegalovirus exposure and HLA in healthy donors. The data were produced by immunoSEQ multiplex PCR, yet TCRdb's version contains in-frame clones alone and is incomplete. The sample gives over 150,000 clones, around 82% of which show up once; around 2.8% is in the top ten. The specimen sequenced was PBMCs. The receptors come from a woman under 30 in good health and CMV-seropositive.

The CDR3 region has the DNA TGTGCCACCAGCGCCCCCCGGGGCTCTGGAAACACCATATATTTT. This translates into CATSAPRGSGNTIYF. The J gene is TRBJ1-3, the V gene TRBV15; no firm D call. There are 15 residues in the CDR3. CDR1 is LNHNV and CDR2 is YYDKDF in the germline V gene (reference sequence). V was clipped by 5 bases and J by 0 bases, with 11 bases between them. The full variable domain, with the rest looked up from reference TRBV15 and TRBJ1-3, is DAMVIQNPRYQVTQFGKPVTLSCSQTLNHNVMYWYQQKSSQAPKLLFHYYDKDFNNEADTPDNFQSRRPNTSFCFLDIRSPGLGDTAMYLCATSAPRGSGNTIYFGEGSWLTVV.

This clone was detected ten times or more. At one end, the junction sequence differs from germline, possibly due to a read error. This chain uses TRBV6-5 with TRBJ1-1; TRBD1 might be the D (6 bases). The CDR3 loop spans 13 amino acids. CDR1 MNHEY and CDR2 SVGAGI come from the germline V gene. The CDR3 DNA reads TGTGCCAGCAGTAACCCCCCCCACGGGGGGCGCCTCTTT. Its protein is CASSNPPHGGRLF.

V is TRBV2 and J is TRBJ2-5; TRBD2 agrees at 8 bases. This CDR3 is 14 amino acids long. Germline V gene lookup returns CDR1 SNHLY and CDR2 FYNNEI. V was pared by 6 bases and J by 3 bases, with 6 bases of the junction left unmatched. DNA of the CDR3: TGTGCCAGCAGAGCCTGGCGGGGGGAAGAGACCCAGTACTTC. Protein: CASRAWRGEETQYF.

The chain links TRBV10-3 to TRBJ1-3; 8 nucleotides agree with TRBD1. V lost 3 bases to trimming and J lost 0 bases; unmatched junction nucleotides: 4. Germline V gene data show CDR1 as ENHRY and CDR2 as SYGVKD. The CDR3 is 16 amino acids. As DNA, the CDR3 is TGTGCCATCAGTGAAAGACAGGGGACCTCTGGAAACACCATATATTTT. As protein: CAISERQGTSGNTIYF.

This clone was seen just once. This chain joins TRBV12-5 and TRBJ1-2; TRBD1 aligns across 10 bases. J gave up 8 bases and V 5 bases, and 8 bases lay outside the gene matches. The CDR3 length is 14 residues. Germline V gene data show CDR1 as LGHNT and CDR2 as FRNRAP. The CDR3 is CASGRGQGEGGYTF. The CDR3, as DNA: TGTGCTAGTGGTCGAGGACAGGGGGAAGGAGGCTACACCTTC.

This rearrangement joins TRBV5-6 to TRBJ2-6; D perhaps matches TRBD1 (5 bases). CDR3 length: 17 residues. CDR1 is SGHDT and CDR2 is YYEEEE in the germline V gene. Trimming shortened V by 4 bases and J by 0 bases, and 14 bases separated the two germline ends. CDR3 sequence: CASSPFKTGSGANVLTF. The CDR3 DNA is TGTGCCAGCAGCCCCTTCAAAACAGGCTCTGGGGCCAACGTCCTGACTTTC.

The rearrangement uses TRBV15 and TRBJ1-6, with D unresolved. The CDR3 contains 18 residues. Trimming shortened V by 1 base and J by 6 bases, and 19 bases separated the two germline ends. Germline V gene lookup returns CDR1 LNHNV and CDR2 YYDKDF (reference sequence). The CDR3 DNA sequence: TGTGCCACCAGCAGAGGGCCGCAAGGTGCCGGGAGTAATTCACCCCTCCACTTT. Translated: CATSRGPQGAGSNSPLHF. The variable domain in full, with the rest retrieved from reference TRBV15 and TRBJ1-6, is DAMVIQNPRYQVTQFGKPVTLSCSQTLNHNVMYWYQQKSSQAPKLLFHYYDKDFNNEADTPDNFQSRRPNTSFCFLDIRSPGLGDTAMYLCATSRGPQGAGSNSPLHFGNGTRLTVT.

V gene TRBV28 combines with J gene TRBJ2-7; 9 bases map to TRBD1. Per the germline V gene, CDR1 is MDHEN and CDR2 is SYDVKM. The junction had 8 bases not matched to a gene; V was cut back by 2 bases and J by 3 bases. This CDR3 is built from 16 residues. CDR3 amino acids: CASSLGTGTGFYEQYF. As DNA, the CDR3 is TGTGCCAGCAGTTTAGGAACCGGGACAGGGTTCTACGAGCAGTACTTC.

The chain links TRBV11-3 to TRBJ2-7, with 7 nucleotides matching TRBD1. Unmatched junction bases numbered 4, after V lost 5 bases and J lost 0 bases. CDR3 length: 14 amino acids. Per germline, CDR1 SGHNT and CDR2 YENEEA. The CDR3 DNA is TGTGCCAGCAGCCCGGGACAGAACTCCTACGAGCAGTACTTC. It specifies CASSPGQNSYEQYF. The whole variable domain, filled in from reference TRBV11-3 and TRBJ2-7, reads EAGVVQSPRYKIIEKKQPVAFWCNPISGHNTLYWYLQNLGQGPELLIRYENEEAVDDSQLPKDRFSAERLKGVDSTLKIQPAELGDSAVYLCASSPGQNSYEQYFGPGTRLTVT.

This chain uses TRBV20-1 with TRBJ1-1; D ambiguous. The CDR3 is made up of 11 amino acids. V lost 1 base and J lost 2, with 2 bases in between. CDR1 and CDR2 (germline): DFQATT, SNEGSKA (reference sequence). The DNA for the CDR3 is TGCAGTGCTAGAGCTAACACTGAAGCTTTCTTT. It specifies CSARANTEAFF.

The V and J genes are TRBV14 and TRBJ2-1; 8 bases line up with TRBD2. Germline CDR1 and CDR2: SGHDN and FVKESK. The V gene end was trimmed by 1 base and the J gene end by 7 bases; junction bases not matched to a gene: 3. The CDR3 covers 14 residues. Here the CDR3 DNA reads TGTGCCAGCAGCCAAGTCTTAGCGGGGAATGAGCAGTTCTTC. This encodes CASSQVLAGNEQFF.

V is TRBV5-6 and J is TRBJ1-2; TRBD1 matches at 8 bases. The CDR3 covers 14 residues. The germline CDR1 and CDR2 sequences are SGHDT and YYEEEE. V dropped 4 bases and J dropped 3; count of bases not matched to a gene: 5. This CDR3 reads CASSPGTGDYGYTF. The CDR3 nucleotides are TGTGCCAGCAGCCCAGGGACAGGAGACTATGGCTACACCTTC.

The chain joins TRBV9 to TRBJ2-3, with D tentatively TRBD1 (6 bases). V was shortened by 5 bases and J by 0 bases, with 13 bases between the two germline ends. CDR3 length: 15 residues. The germline V gene has CDR1 SGDLS and CDR2 YYNGEE. The CDR3 region is CASRAGAGSTDTQYF. The CDR3 DNA follows: TGTGCCAGCAGGGCAGGGGCAGGGAGCACAGATACGCAGTATTTT.

The V call is TRBV5-1, the J call TRBJ1-4; D remains ambiguous. The CDR3 is 15 residues long. V lost 0 bases to trimming and J lost 4 bases, with 10 bases between them. Germline V CDR1 and CDR2: SGHRS, YFSETQ. CDR3 sequence: CASSLVASSNEKLFF. The CDR3 nucleotides read TGCGCCAGCAGCTTGGTTGCGAGTAGTAATGAAAAACTGTTTTTT.

This clone was picked up one time. The chain is built from TRBV13 and TRBJ2-7; D unresolved. This CDR3 has 13 residues. Germline V gene lookup returns CDR1 PRHDT and CDR2 FYEKMQ (reference sequence). V shed 0 bases and J shed 0 bases, with 3 bases lying between them. The chain's CDR3 is CASSLGSSYEQYF. The CDR3 DNA follows: TGTGCCAGCAGCTTAGGCAGCTCCTACGAGCAGTACTTC.

The V call is TRBV7-3, the J call TRBJ2-7, with D tentatively TRBD1 (5 bases). CDR3 size: 14 residues. The V gene lost 2 bases and the J gene lost 7 bases, with 15 bases spanning the gap. CDR1 is SGHTA, CDR2 FQGTGA, per germline. CDR3 nucleotides: TGTGCCAGCAGCTTAGGTGGACAAAATGCGGAGCAGTACTTC. Its protein is CASSLGGQNAEQYF.

The chain couples TRBV4-1 to TRBJ2-1; D possibly corresponds to TRBD1 (6 bases). The CDR3 has 14 amino acids. Trimming removed 4 bases from V and 5 bases from J, with 12 bases in between. Germline V CDR1 and CDR2: MGHRA, YSYEKL. The CDR3 region is CASSPQGFNNEQFF. Written as DNA, the CDR3 is TGCGCCAGCAGCCCGCAGGGGTTTAACAATGAGCAGTTCTTC.

This sequence joins TRBV7-3 and TRBJ2-5; possibly TRBD2 for D (6 bases). Trimming shortened V by 1 base and J by 5 bases, and 11 bases separated the two germline ends. Germline V lookup: CDR1 SGHTA, CDR2 FQGTGA. The length of the CDR3 is 14 residues. The CDR3 nucleotides read TGTGCCAGCAGCTTAATGGGGGGTAGCGAGACCCAGTACTTC. It is translated as CASSLMGGSETQYF.

This chain joins TRBV5-1 and TRBJ2-4, with D tentatively TRBD2 (5 bases). The CDR3 has 15 amino acids. V gave up 1 base and J gave up 5 bases, with 13 bases separating them. The germline CDR1 and CDR2 sequences are SGHRS and YFSETQ. As DNA, the CDR3 is TGCGCCAGCAGCTTGTCCACGGGATTAGAAAACATTCAGTACTTC. The encoded protein is CASSLSTGLENIQYF.

The gene calls are TRBV19 and TRBJ2-6, with D uncertain. This CDR3 comprises 14 residues. Germline V gives CDR1 LNHDA, CDR2 SQIVND (reference sequence). Between the trimmed V and J ends, which lost 3 bases and 6 bases, there was a span of 9 bases. The CDR3 DNA follows: TGTGCCAGTAGTATTAGCTTGGAGGCCAACGTCCTGACTTTC. It specifies CASSISLEANVLTF.

The chain carries TRBV13 and TRBJ1-1, with D perhaps TRBD1 (5 bases). This CDR3 region has 14 residues. Germline loops: CDR1 PRHDT, CDR2 FYEKMQ (reference sequence). Trimming removed 5 bases at V and 7 bases at J, with 17 bases between. The CDR3 region is CASSRRGGPLEAFF. The CDR3 nucleotides are TGTGCCAGCAGCCGAAGGGGCGGCCCTCTTGAAGCTTTCTTT.

A word on this clone: The same CDR3 is also encoded by other DNA sequences in this sample. This sequence joins TRBV19 and TRBJ2-7; D possibly corresponds to TRBD2 (6 bases). From germline, CDR1 is LNHDA and CDR2 SQIVND (reference sequence). This CDR3 is 14 amino acids long. The V and J ends lost 1 base and 1 base respectively, with 8 bases between them. Written as DNA, the CDR3 is TGTGCCAGTAGTATAGCAAGCGGGTCCTACGAGCAGTACTTC. Amino acid sequence: CASSIASGSYEQYF.

This clone was counted a single time. The chain is built from TRBV7-3 and TRBJ2-1; 12 positions match TRBD2. Germline V gene lookup returns CDR1 SGHTA and CDR2 FQGTGA. The CDR3 is 17 residues long. Losses at the gene ends were 5 bases for V and 3 bases for J; bases not matched to a gene: 8. CDR3 DNA: TGTGCCAGCAGCCCCCAGACTAGCGGGGGCGTCTACAATGAGCAGTTCTTC. Its translation: CASSPQTSGGVYNEQFF.

The J gene is TRBJ1-2, the V gene TRBV5-1, with TRBD1 matching over 8 bases. Trimming cost V 4 bases and J 6 bases; bases outside gene matches: 2. This CDR3 contains 12 residues. Germline V gives CDR1 SGHRS, CDR2 YFSETQ. CDR3 sequence (DNA): TGCGCCAGCAGCGAGGACAGGGATGGCTACACCTTC. This translates into CASSEDRDGYTF.

The CDR3 region has the DNA TGTGCCAGCAGCTTAGGGGCAGTTAATCAGCCCCAGCATTTT. This codes for CASSLGAVNQPQHF. The genes are TRBV7-3 and TRBJ1-5, with D possibly TRBD1 on 5 matching bases. The V gene's germline CDR1 is SGHTA and CDR2 FQGTGA. The CDR3 extends over 14 amino acids. Trimming took 2 bases from V and 4 from J, leaving 9 bases between them.

The rearrangement links TRBV18 to TRBJ2-1; 7 bases map to TRBD1. Germline CDR1 is KGHSH and CDR2 is LQKENI. The CDR3 consists of 16 residues. V shed 1 base and J 4 bases; nucleotides not matched to a gene: 7. This CDR3 is CASSPLRQGEYNEQFF. DNA for the CDR3: TGTGCCAGCTCACCACTTAGGCAGGGGGAGTACAATGAGCAGTTCTTC.

This chain connects TRBV9 to TRBJ2-5, with a weak D call TRBD1 (5 bases). The CDR3 covers 14 residues. V shed 0 bases and J shed 5 bases, with 11 bases lying between them. CDR1 is SGDLS, CDR2 YYNGEE, per germline. This chain's CDR3 is CASSVAVRAETQYF. Here the CDR3 DNA reads TGTGCCAGCAGCGTAGCTGTCAGGGCGGAGACCCAGTACTTC.